Below, 16 T cell receptor beta chains from the same sample are listed, as sequenced in a study of blood T cell repertoires in COVID-19. This table comes from immunoSEQ multiplex PCR, and its TCRdb copy is limited to in-frame clones, with some not included. The table has 100,000 to 120,000 clones, 70% to 90% seen once; the top ten hold approximately 4.5%. Sequencing used peripheral blood. These receptors came from a woman aged 50 to 60 with acute or convalescent COVID-19.

This rearrangement joins TRBV9 to TRBJ2-5; D is perhaps TRBD2 (6 bases). Germline V lookup: CDR1 SGDLS, CDR2 YYNGEE. The length of the CDR3 is 15 residues. Trimming removed 3 bases from V and 3 bases from J, with 15 bases in between. The CDR3, as DNA: TGTGCCAGCAGCGACCCCCTCGGGGGTGAAGAGACCCAGTACTTC. Its protein product is CASSDPLGGEETQYF.

The J gene is TRBJ1-3, the V gene TRBV28, with 7 bases identical to TRBD1. Per germline, CDR1 MDHEN and CDR2 SYDVKM. The CDR3 is 18 amino acids. J was trimmed by 3 bases and V by 6 bases; bases with no gene match: 17. The CDR3 reads CASSFTPLDREVGNTIYF. The CDR3 nucleotides are TGTGCCAGCAGCTTCACCCCACTTGACAGGGAAGTTGGAAACACCATATATTTT.

The J gene is TRBJ1-6, the V gene TRBV9, with 10 bases fitting TRBD1. This CDR3 comprises 14 residues. Germline V lookup: CDR1 SGDLS, CDR2 YYNGEE. V lost 3 bases, J lost 10 bases, and 4 bases stayed unmatched. The CDR3 protein is CASSGGTGDSPLHF. The CDR3 DNA follows: TGTGCCAGCAGCGGGGGGACAGGGGACTCACCCCTCCACTTT.

The chain couples TRBV25-1 to TRBJ2-7, with D possibly TRBD1 on 7 matching bases. Germline V lookup: CDR1 MGHDK, CDR2 SYGVNS. The V gene lost 4 bases and the J gene lost 4 bases, with 11 bases spanning the gap. The CDR3 extends over 13 amino acids. The CDR3 is CASSAPGGYEQYF. Here the CDR3 DNA reads TGTGCCAGCAGTGCCCCAGGGGGGTACGAGCAGTACTTC.

The chain is built from TRBV5-6 and TRBJ2-2; D perhaps matches TRBD1 (5 bases). Trimming pared 5 bases from V and 1 base from J, leaving 9 bases between. The germline V gene has CDR1 SGHDT and CDR2 YYEEEE. The CDR3 extends over 14 amino acids. CDR3 protein: CASSFTGNTGELFF. The CDR3 nucleotides are TGTGCCAGCAGTTTTACAGGGAACACCGGGGAGCTGTTTTTT.

The chain carries TRBV6-2 or TRBV6-3 and TRBJ1-1; D might be TRBD1 (5 bases). Deletions cut 6 bases from V and 1 base from J, with 9 bases between. Germline CDR1 reads MNHEY; CDR2 reads SVGEGT. The CDR3 length is 13 residues. Here the CDR3 DNA reads TGTGCCAGCAGCCCGGGGCGGAACACTGAAGCTTTCTTT. Amino acids: CASSPGRNTEAFF.

The rearrangement joins TRBV7-8 to TRBJ1-3, with D possibly being TRBD1 (5 bases). Germline V gene sequence: CDR1 SGHVS, CDR2 FQNEAQ. This CDR3 contains 15 residues. Deletions cut 2 bases from V and 0 bases from J, with 8 bases between. CDR3 region: CASSLSGGSGNTIYF. The CDR3 DNA follows: TGTGCCAGCAGCTTATCGGGGGGCTCTGGAAACACCATATATTTT.

This clone showed up just once. The chain recombines TRBV6-6 with TRBJ1-1; TRBD1 is a possible D gene (5 bases). Germline values: CDR1 MNHNY, CDR2 SVGAGI (reference sequence). The CDR3 extends over 12 amino acids. Trimming cost V 6 bases and J 7 bases, with 12 bases left between them. The CDR3 DNA reads TGTGCCAGCAGCCACGGGAGGGGTGAAGCTTTCTTT. Translating it yields CASSHGRGEAFF.

The rearrangement links TRBV30 to TRBJ2-5, with D uncertain. The CDR3 extends over 11 amino acids. Trimming stripped 7 bases from V and 5 bases from J, with 11 bases between. CDR1 and CDR2 (germline): GTSNPN, SVGIG (reference sequence). The DNA for the CDR3 is TGTGCCTTCGGAGTTGGGGAGACCCAGTACTTC. It encodes CAFGVGETQYF.

This sequence joins TRBV11-3 and TRBJ2-3; D uncertain. Germline V gives CDR1 SGHNT, CDR2 YENEEA. This CDR3 is 13 amino acids long. V lost 0 bases to trimming and J lost 3 bases, with 4 bases between them. The CDR3 DNA reads as TGTGCCAGCAGCTTAGATAATACAGATACGCAGTATTTT. Translation: CASSLDNTDTQYF.

The genes are TRBV28 and TRBJ2-2; D may be TRBD2 (6 bases). This CDR3 is built from 15 residues. Germline loops: CDR1 MDHEN, CDR2 SYDVKM. Trimming took off 6 bases at V and 1 base at J, with 12 bases between the two ends. Here the CDR3 reads CASRFGTLNTGELFF. CDR3 DNA: TGTGCCAGCAGATTCGGGACTTTGAACACCGGGGAGCTGTTTTTT.

The chain is built from TRBV28 and TRBJ2-3; TRBD1 matches at 8 bases. This CDR3 spans 14 amino acids. Germline lookup yields CDR1 MDHEN and CDR2 SYDVKM. V lost 8 bases to trimming and J lost 2 bases; unmatched junction nucleotides: 6. The CDR3 DNA is TGTGCCAGCGGACAGGGCCTCTTCACAGATACGCAGTATTTT. Translation: CASGQGLFTDTQYF.

This chain uses TRBV28 with TRBJ1-2; a weak D match, TRBD1 (5 bases). Looked up from germline, CDR1 is MDHEN and CDR2 is SYDVKM. The CDR3 consists of 13 residues. With 2 bases removed from V and 8 bases from J, the gap between germline ends came to 12 bases. The DNA of the CDR3 is TGTGCCAGCAGTTTAGGGGCCTCGTCGGGCTACACCTTC. It specifies CASSLGASSGYTF.

The rearrangement links TRBV6-5 to TRBJ2-2; 8 bases are a match to TRBD1. The CDR3 covers 16 residues. With V trimmed by 0 bases and J by 3 bases, 3 bases remained unmatched. Germline-derived CDR1 and CDR2 are MNHEY and SVGAGI. The chain's CDR3 is CASSYSTGEHTGELFF. The CDR3 region has the DNA TGTGCCAGCAGTTACTCGACAGGGGAACACACCGGGGAGCTGTTTTTT.

This chain joins TRBV3-1 (or the pseudogene TRBV3-2) and TRBJ2-4; 7 positions agree with TRBD1. The CDR3 extends over 12 amino acids. With 6 bases clipped from V and 16 bases from J, the junction kept 12 bases outside the gene matches. Per the germline V gene, CDR1 is LGHDT and CDR2 is YNNKEL (reference sequence). The CDR3 DNA reads TGTGCCAGCAGTCATCGGCCGGGACAGCCTTACTTC. The encoded protein is CASSHRPGQPYF.

The CDR3: CASSLGREETQYF. The DNA of the CDR3 is TGCGCCAGCAGCTTGGGCAGGGAAGAGACCCAGTACTTC. The chain uses TRBV5-1 and TRBJ2-5, with D possibly TRBD1 on 5 matching bases. Germline CDR1 is SGHRS and CDR2 is YFSETQ. V gave up 0 bases and J gave up 3 bases, with 6 bases separating them. This CDR3 contains 13 residues.